Presented here are 14 T cell receptor beta chains from one specimen sequenced in a study of CD8 T cells in Susac syndrome (dated by TCRdb to 2018 to 2020). Receptors were amplified or captured by the immunoSEQ multiplex PCR assay. RNA was extracted with the RNeasy kit and about 0.5 to 1 ug was reverse transcribed using random hexamers. TCRdb ran its own pipeline on the public reads, namely fastp trimming at Q25 and MiXCR clone calling, and kept in-frame beta chains. Merged by CDR3 protein, the rows form single entries marked with the most common genes and DNA. Here the sample has 77,000 or so distinct CDR3 sequences; about 92% occur a single time. The biggest ten clones account for about 0.54% of the sample. Specimen: CD4+ T cells from PBMCs. These receptors were taken from a human donor with Susac syndrome.

The V gene is TRBV3-1, the J gene TRBJ1-6, with D maybe TRBD1 (5 bases). The CDR3 is 13 residues long. V was pared by 3 bases and J by 5 bases, with 5 bases between. Germline lookup yields CDR1 LGHDT and CDR2 YNNKEL (reference sequence). CDR3 coding DNA: TGTGCCAGCAGCCAGGGGGATAATTCACCCCTCCACTTT. It specifies CASSQGDNSPLHF. Using reference TRBV3-1 and TRBJ1-6 for the parts outside the CDR3, the full variable domain is DTAVSQTPKYLVTQMGNDKSIKCEQNLGHDTMYWYKQDSKKFLKIMFSYNNKELIINETVPNRFSPKSPDKAHLNLHINSLELGDSAVYFCASSQGDNSPLHFGNGTRLTVT.

The chain employs TRBV4-3 and TRBJ1-1; D is undetermined. Trimming removed 0 bases from V and 5 bases from J, with 4 bases in between. The germline V gene has CDR1 LGHNA and CDR2 YSLEER. This CDR3 spans 12 amino acids. The CDR3 DNA reads TGCGCCAGCAGCCAAGAAAAGACTGAAGCTTTCTTT. This gives the protein CASSQEKTEAFF.

In this sample, this clonotype turned up once. The chain links TRBV20-1 to TRBJ2-4, with D hard to call. Germline CDR1 and CDR2: DFQATT and SNEGSKA (reference sequence). CDR3 size: 13 residues. V was clipped by 7 bases and J by 0 bases, with 10 bases between them. The CDR3 is CSGTPGAKNIQYF. The CDR3 nucleotides read TGCAGTGGGACCCCCGGAGCCAAAAACATTCAGTACTTC.

In DNA form, the CDR3 reads TGTGCCAGCAAGGCAGGGCCACGGGCTAGCACAGATACGCAGTATTTT. It is translated as CASKAGPRASTDTQYF. The chain joins TRBV6-1 to TRBJ2-3, with a weak D call TRBD1 (5 bases). V was pared by 7 bases and J by 0 bases, with 17 bases between. CDR1 MNHNS and CDR2 SASEGT come from the germline V gene. This CDR3 region has 16 residues.

This clonotype was counted a single time. V is TRBV20-1 and J is TRBJ2-1; D is undetermined. The CDR3 has 11 residues. V lost 4 bases, J lost 6 bases, and 7 bases lay in between. Germline-derived CDR1 and CDR2 are DFQATT and SNEGSKA (reference sequence). CDR3 nucleotides: TGCAGTGCTAATAGTCTCAATGAGCAGTTCTTC. This sequence encodes CSANSLNEQFF.

This clonotype was seen only once. The gene calls are TRBV5-4 and TRBJ1-1; D gene unclear. Deletions cut 1 base from V and 6 bases from J, with 10 bases between. Per the germline V gene, CDR1 is SGHNT and CDR2 is YYREEE (reference sequence). This CDR3 region has 13 residues. This CDR3 is CASSLIGLPEAFF. CDR3 nucleotide sequence: TGTGCCAGCAGCTTGATTGGTCTCCCTGAAGCTTTCTTT.

The V and J genes are TRBV7-2 and TRBJ2-1, with TRBD2 matching 11 bases. From germline, CDR1 is SGHTA and CDR2 FQGNSA. Losses at the gene ends were 4 bases for V and 4 bases for J; bases not matched to a gene: 6. The CDR3 runs to 16 residues. The DNA of the CDR3 is TGTGCCAGCAGCTCTACTAGCGGGGGATTATACAATGAGCAGTTCTTC. Translating gives CASSSTSGGLYNEQFF.

The chain couples TRBV29-1 to TRBJ2-1; the match to TRBD1 covers 12 bases. V shed 8 bases, J shed 8 bases, and the junction held 7 bases outside the gene matches. The CDR3 runs 13 residues. Germline assignment: CDR1 SQVTM and CDR2 ANQGSEA. The CDR3 nucleotides read TGCAGCACCGGGACAGGGGGCGGCCATGAGCAGTTCTTC. Encoded protein: CSTGTGGGHEQFF.

V and J are TRBV7-2 and TRBJ2-7; D is perhaps TRBD1 or TRBD2 (5 bases each). CDR3 length: 15 residues. Looked up from germline, CDR1 is SGHTA and CDR2 is FQGNSA. The ends were cut back, 1 base at V and 3 bases at J, with 13 bases in the middle. The CDR3 DNA follows: TGTGCCAGCAGCTTAGGCCGGGACCCAGTCTACGAGCAGTACTTC. Translation gives CASSLGRDPVYEQYF.

The chain links TRBV30 to TRBJ2-2; D call uncertain. Germline CDR1 is GTSNPN and CDR2 is SVGIG (reference sequence). The CDR3 is 13 amino acids. The V end was cut by 2 bases, the J end by 3 bases, with 7 bases between. CDR3 region: CAWSQADTGELFF. The CDR3 nucleotides read TGTGCCTGGAGTCAGGCAGACACCGGGGAGCTGTTTTTT. Full variable domain (remainder filled in from reference TRBV30 and TRBJ2-2): SQTIHQWPATLVQPVGSPLSLECTVEGTSNPNLYWYRQAAGRGLQLLFYSVGIGQISSEVPQNLSASRPQDRQFILSSKKLLLSDSGFYLCAWSQADTGELFFGEGSRLTVL.

The chain uses TRBV18 and TRBJ2-1; 9 nucleotides match TRBD1. After removal of 3 bases from V and 5 bases from J, the junction contained 2 bases not matched to a gene. This CDR3 spans 14 amino acids. Germline loops: CDR1 KGHSH, CDR2 LQKENI. The CDR3 protein is CASSPGQGDNEQFF. The CDR3 region has the DNA TGTGCCAGCTCACCGGGACAGGGTGACAATGAGCAGTTCTTC.

The chain carries TRBV18 and TRBJ1-4; no firm D call. Trimming took 5 bases from V and 0 from J, leaving 7 bases between them. The CDR3 sequence is 14 residues long. The germline V gene has CDR1 KGHSH and CDR2 LQKENI. For the CDR3, the DNA is TGTGCCAGCTCAAGACATCCAACTAATGAAAAACTGTTTTTT. This encodes CASSRHPTNEKLFF. Variable domain in full (rest from reference TRBV18 and TRBJ1-4): NAGVMQNPRHLVRRRGQEARLRCSPMKGHSHVYWYRQLPEEGLKFMVYLQKENIIDESGMPKERFSAEFPKEGPSILRIQQVVRGDSAAYFCASSRHPTNEKLFFGSGTQLSVL.

The genes are TRBV20-1 and TRBJ2-7, with 7 bases that match TRBD2. The CDR3 loop spans 16 amino acids. Trimming removed 0 bases from V and 2 bases from J; junction bases left unmatched: 10. Germline CDR1 and CDR2: DFQATT and SNEGSKA (reference sequence). The CDR3 region has the DNA TGCAGTGCTAGAGATCTAGAGCGGGGACCTACCTACGAGCAGTACTTC. It codes for CSARDLERGPTYEQYF.

The chain links TRBV19 to TRBJ1-5; TRBD1 is a possible D gene (5 bases). The CDR3 is 14 residues long. Germline CDR1 reads LNHDA; CDR2 reads SQIVND (reference sequence). V was cut by 5 bases and J by 0 bases, with 8 bases left in between. Here the CDR3 DNA reads TGTGCCAGTAGTTCGGACACTAGCAATCAGCCCCAGCATTTT. It encodes CASSSDTSNQPQHF.